The subject of this entry is one TCR beta chain. This entry is derived from a study of blood T cell repertoires in COVID-19. At the level of the study: Samples representing acute and convalescent COVID-19 were sourced from the United States, Italy and Spain. Sample material is recorded as cDNA or gDNA derived from T cells, B-cell-depleted T cells, or PBMCs.

The CDR3 is made up of 20 amino acids. Under the authors' procedure: Nucleated cell counts were estimated from reference gene primer amplification. The assay was immunoSEQ multiplex PCR, and TCRdb's table has in-frame clones only and misses some. The D gene and trimming were derived from the DNA, and the V and J assignments and clone size from that table. The sample includes over 200,000 clones, around nine tenths of them seen just once. This receptor was identified in a woman in her sixties or seventies with acute or convalescent COVID-19. The V gene is TRBV1, the J gene TRBJ2-5; the D segment call TRBD2 is taken from the table without a DNA check. TRBV1 counts as a pseudogene. Source material: peripheral blood. The CDR3 reads CTSSQEGTSGGSCRSETQYF. CDR3 in DNA: TGCACCAGCAGCCAAGAGGGTACTAGCGGGGGAAGTTGTCGCTCGGAGACCCAGTACTTC.